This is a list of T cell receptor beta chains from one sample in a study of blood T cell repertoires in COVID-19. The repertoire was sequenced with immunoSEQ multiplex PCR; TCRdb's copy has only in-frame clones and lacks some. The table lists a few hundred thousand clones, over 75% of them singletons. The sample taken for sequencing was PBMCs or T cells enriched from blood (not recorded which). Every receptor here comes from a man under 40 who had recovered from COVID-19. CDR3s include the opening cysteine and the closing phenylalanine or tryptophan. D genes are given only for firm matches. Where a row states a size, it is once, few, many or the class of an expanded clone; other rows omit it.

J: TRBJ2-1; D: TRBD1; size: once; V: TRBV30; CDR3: CAWSRATGRNNEQFF; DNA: TGTGCCTGGAGCAGAGCGACAGGGAGAAACAATGAGCAGTTCTTC
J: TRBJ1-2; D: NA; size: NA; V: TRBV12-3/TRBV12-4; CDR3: CASSLILNYGYTF; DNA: TGTGCCAGCAGTTTGATACTCAACTATGGCTACACCTTC
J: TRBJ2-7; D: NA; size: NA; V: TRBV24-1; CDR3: CATRDTLTGEQYF; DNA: TGTGCCACCAGGGACACATTGACTGGAGAGCAGTACTTC
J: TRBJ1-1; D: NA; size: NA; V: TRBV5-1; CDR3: CASSEVPGNTEAFF; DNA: TGCGCCAGCAGCGAAGTTCCAGGGAACACTGAAGCTTTCTTT
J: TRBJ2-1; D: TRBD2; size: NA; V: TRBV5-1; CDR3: CASSLSSGALNEQFF; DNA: TGCGCCAGCAGCTTATCTAGCGGGGCCTTGAATGAGCAGTTCTTC
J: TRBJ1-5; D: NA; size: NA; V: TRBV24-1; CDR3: CATSDPSVGAGNQPQHF; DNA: TGTGCCACCAGTGATCCCAGCGTAGGGGCGGGCAATCAGCCCCAGCATTTT
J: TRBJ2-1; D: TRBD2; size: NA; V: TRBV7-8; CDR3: CASSTSAGGPVYEQFF; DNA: TGTGCCAGCAGCACCTCAGCGGGGGGGCCAGTCTATGAGCAGTTCTTC
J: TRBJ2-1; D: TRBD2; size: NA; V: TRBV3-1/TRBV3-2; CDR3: CASSRGTSGYNEQFF; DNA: TGTGCCAGCAGCCGGGGTACTAGCGGCTACAATGAGCAGTTCTTC
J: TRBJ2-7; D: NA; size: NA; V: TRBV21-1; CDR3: CASSLIGTGAYEQYF; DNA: TGTGCCAGCAGTTTAATAGGGACAGGGGCCTACGAGCAGTACTTC
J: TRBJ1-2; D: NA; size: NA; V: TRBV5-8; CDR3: CASRPEVGLPHYGYTF; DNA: TGTGCCAGCAGACCGGAGGTAGGGTTGCCGCACTATGGCTACACCTTC
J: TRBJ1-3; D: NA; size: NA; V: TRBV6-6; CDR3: CASSRVIGNTIYF; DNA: TGTGCCAGCAGCCGGGTGATTGGAAACACCATATATTTT
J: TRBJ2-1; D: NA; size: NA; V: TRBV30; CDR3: CAWSVFRGNEQFF; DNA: TGTGCCTGGAGTGTATTCCGGGGCAATGAGCAGTTCTTC
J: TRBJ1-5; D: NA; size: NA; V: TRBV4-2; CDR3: CASSQDPRQLQSQPQHF; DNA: TGTGCCAGCAGCCAAGACCCCAGACAGCTTCAGAGTCAGCCCCAGCATTTT
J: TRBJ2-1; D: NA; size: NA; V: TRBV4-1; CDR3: CASSQEGTTYNEQFF; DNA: TGCGCCAGCAGCCAAGAGGGGACAACATACAATGAGCAGTTCTTC
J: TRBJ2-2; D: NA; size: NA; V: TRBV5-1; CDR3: CASSFNLNTGELFF; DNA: TGCGCCAGCAGCTTTAACTTGAACACCGGGGAGCTGTTTTTT
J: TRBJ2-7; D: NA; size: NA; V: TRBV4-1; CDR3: CASSPGLRYEQYF; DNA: TGCGCCAGCAGCCCGGGACTCCGGTACGAGCAGTACTTC
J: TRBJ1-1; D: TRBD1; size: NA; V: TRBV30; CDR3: CAWSEGTGYPEAFF; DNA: TGTGCCTGGAGCGAAGGGACAGGGTACCCTGAAGCTTTCTTT
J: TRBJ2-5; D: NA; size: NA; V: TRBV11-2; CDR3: CASSLGAGAGETQYF; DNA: TGTGCCAGCAGCTTAGGGGCAGGGGCCGGGGAGACCCAGTACTTC
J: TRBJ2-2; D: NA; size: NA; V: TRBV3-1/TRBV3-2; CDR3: CASSQERGRGTGELFF; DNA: TGTGCCAGCAGCCAAGAGCGGGGCAGGGGGACCGGGGAGCTGTTTTTT
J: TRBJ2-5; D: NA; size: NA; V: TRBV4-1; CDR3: CASSLDQRVETQYF; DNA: TGCGCCAGCAGCCTCGACCAGAGGGTGGAGACCCAGTACTTC
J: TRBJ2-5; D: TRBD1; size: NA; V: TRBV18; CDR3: CASSPPGGGETQYF; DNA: TGTGCCAGCTCACCTCCAGGGGGCGGCGAGACCCAGTACTTC
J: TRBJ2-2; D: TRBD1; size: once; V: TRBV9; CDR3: CASSAGQGAYTGELFF; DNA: TGTGCCAGCAGCGCAGGACAGGGGGCTTATACCGGGGAGCTGTTTTTT
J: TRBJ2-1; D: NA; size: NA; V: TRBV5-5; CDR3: CASSFGTSPDEQFF; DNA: TGTGCCAGCAGCTTCGGTACTAGTCCGGATGAGCAGTTCTTC
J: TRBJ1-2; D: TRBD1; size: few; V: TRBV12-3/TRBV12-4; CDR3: CASSGTVSYGYTF; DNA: TGTGCCAGCAGTGGGACAGTTAGCTATGGCTACACCTTC
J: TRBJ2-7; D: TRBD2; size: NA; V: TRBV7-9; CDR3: CASSLMAGGPVRNEQYF; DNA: TGTGCCAGCAGCTTAATGGCGGGGGGGCCGGTTCGCAACGAGCAGTACTTC
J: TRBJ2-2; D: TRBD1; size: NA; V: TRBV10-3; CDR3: CAIRQGGLNTGELFF; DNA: TGTGCCATCAGACAGGGGGGTTTAAACACCGGGGAGCTGTTTTTT
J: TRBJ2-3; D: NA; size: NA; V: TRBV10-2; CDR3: CASSVADMNTDTQYF; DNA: TGCGCCAGCAGTGTGGCGGACATGAACACAGATACGCAGTATTTT
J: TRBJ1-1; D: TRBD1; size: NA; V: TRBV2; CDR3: CASSAHRGNTEAFF; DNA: TGTGCCAGCAGTGCGCACAGGGGGAACACTGAAGCTTTCTTT
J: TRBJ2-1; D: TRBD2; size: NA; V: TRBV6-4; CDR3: CASSPSGAGGMSYNEQFF; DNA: TGTGCCAGCAGCCCCTCGGGAGCGGGGGGGATGTCCTACAATGAGCAGTTCTTC
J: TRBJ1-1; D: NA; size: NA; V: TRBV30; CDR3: CAWRNPHREGTEAFF; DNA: TGTGCCTGGAGGAACCCCCACAGGGAGGGGACTGAAGCTTTCTTT
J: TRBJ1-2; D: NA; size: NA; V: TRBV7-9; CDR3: CASSLGGGNYGYTF; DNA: TGTGCCAGCAGCTTAGGGGGAGGGAACTATGGCTACACCTTC
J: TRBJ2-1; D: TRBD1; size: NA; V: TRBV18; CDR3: CASSPRGQGDNEQFF; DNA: TGTGCCAGCTCACCCCGGGGACAGGGGGACAATGAGCAGTTCTTC
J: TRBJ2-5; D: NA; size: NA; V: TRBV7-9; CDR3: CASSRLEAETQYF; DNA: TGTGCCAGCAGCAGACTAGAAGCGGAGACCCAGTACTTC
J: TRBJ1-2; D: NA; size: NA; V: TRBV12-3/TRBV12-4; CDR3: CASNGRGAYGYTF; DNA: TGTGCCAGCAACGGTCGGGGGGCGTATGGCTACACCTTC
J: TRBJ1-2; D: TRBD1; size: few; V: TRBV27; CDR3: CASRTGAGGYTF; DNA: TGTGCCAGCAGGACAGGGGCGGGTGGCTACACCTTC
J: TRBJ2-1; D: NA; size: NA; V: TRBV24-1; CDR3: CATSDSIASSYNEQFF; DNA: TGTGCCACCAGTGATTCCATAGCGAGCTCCTACAATGAGCAGTTCTTC
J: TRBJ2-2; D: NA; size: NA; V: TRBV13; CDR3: CASSLEAGGTGELFF; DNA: TGTGCCAGCAGCTTAGAGGCGGGTGGCACCGGGGAGCTGTTTTTT
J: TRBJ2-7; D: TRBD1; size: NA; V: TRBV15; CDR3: CATATDRTGSSYEQYF; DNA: TGTGCCACCGCTACCGATAGGACAGGGAGCTCCTACGAGCAGTACTTC
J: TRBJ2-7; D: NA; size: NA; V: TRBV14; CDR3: CASSQEKGALVEQYF; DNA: TGTGCCAGCAGCCAAGAGAAAGGGGCCTTGGTCGAGCAGTACTTC
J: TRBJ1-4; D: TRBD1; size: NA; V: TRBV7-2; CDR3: CASRPAGTGKLFF; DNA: TGTGCCAGCAGACCGGCCGGGACAGGGAAACTGTTTTTT
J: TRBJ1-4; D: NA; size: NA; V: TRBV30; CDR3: CAWEARNEKLFF; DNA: TGTGCCTGGGAAGCTCGTAATGAAAAACTGTTTTTT
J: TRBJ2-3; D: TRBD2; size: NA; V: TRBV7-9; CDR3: CASSSGAGETDTQYF; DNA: TGTGCCAGCAGCTCTGGGGCGGGGGAAACAGATACGCAGTATTTT
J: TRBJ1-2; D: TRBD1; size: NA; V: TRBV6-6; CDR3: CASTRTGNYGYTF; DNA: TGTGCCAGCACCCGGACAGGCAACTATGGCTACACCTTC
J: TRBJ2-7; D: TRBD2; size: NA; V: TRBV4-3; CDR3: CASSQGTSGGYDQYF; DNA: TGCGCCAGCAGCCAAGGGACTAGCGGTGGGTACGATCAGTACTTC
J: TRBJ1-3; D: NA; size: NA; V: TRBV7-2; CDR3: CASSLAVARGNTIYF; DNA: TGTGCCAGCAGCTTAGCCGTAGCACGAGGAAACACCATATATTTT
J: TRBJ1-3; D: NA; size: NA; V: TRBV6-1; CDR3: CASEKTDSGNTIYF; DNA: TGTGCCAGTGAGAAGACAGACTCTGGAAACACCATATATTTT
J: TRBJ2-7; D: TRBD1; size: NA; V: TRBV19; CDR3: CASREDRGSYEQYF; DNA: TGTGCCAGTAGGGAGGACAGGGGATCCTACGAGCAGTACTTC
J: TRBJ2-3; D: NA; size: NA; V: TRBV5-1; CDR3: CASSLGGNTDTQYF; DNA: TGCGCCAGCAGCTTGGGAGGGAACACAGATACGCAGTATTTT
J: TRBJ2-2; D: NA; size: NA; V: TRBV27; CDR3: CASKLGGTLAGELFF; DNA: TGTGCCAGCAAACTGGGCGGGACTCTCGCCGGGGAGCTGTTTTTT
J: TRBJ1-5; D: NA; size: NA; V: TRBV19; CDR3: CASSPRVNSNQPQHF; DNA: TGTGCCAGTAGTCCCAGGGTTAATAGCAATCAGCCCCAGCATTTT
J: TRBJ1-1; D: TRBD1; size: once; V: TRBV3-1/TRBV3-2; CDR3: CASNDRGSNTEAFF; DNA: TGTGCCAGCAACGACAGGGGGTCCAACACTGAAGCTTTCTTT
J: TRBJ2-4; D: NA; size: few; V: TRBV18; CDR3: CASSPSRAGRGTVQYF; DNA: TGTGCCAGCTCACCTTCCCGTGCGGGACGGGGGACCGTTCAGTACTTC
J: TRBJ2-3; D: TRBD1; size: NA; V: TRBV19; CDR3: CASSPDRDTQYF; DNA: TGTGCCAGTAGTCCCGACAGGGACACGCAGTATTTT
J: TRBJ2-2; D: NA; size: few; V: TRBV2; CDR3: CASSVEPGELFF; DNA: TGTGCCAGCAGCGTAGAACCCGGGGAGCTGTTTTTT
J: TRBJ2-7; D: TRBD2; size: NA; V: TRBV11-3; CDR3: CASRCRGGPYEQYF; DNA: TGTGCCAGCAGGTGCCGGGGGGGCCCCTACGAGCAGTACTTC
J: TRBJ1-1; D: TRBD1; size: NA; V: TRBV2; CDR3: CASSEAGGWTEAFF; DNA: TGTGCCAGCAGTGAAGCAGGGGGCTGGACTGAAGCTTTCTTT
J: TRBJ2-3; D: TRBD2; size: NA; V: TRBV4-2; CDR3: CASSQDSLAGVTDTQYF; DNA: TGTGCCAGCAGCCAAGATAGTCTAGCGGGGGTCACAGATACGCAGTATTTT
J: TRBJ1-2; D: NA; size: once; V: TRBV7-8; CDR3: CASSLGPGSYTF; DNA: TGTGCCAGCAGCTTAGGGCCAGGTAGCTACACCTTC